This is a list of T cell receptor beta chains from one sample in a study of preoperative IRX-2 immunotherapy in early breast cancer. Assay used: immunoSEQ multiplex PCR; TCRdb lists only in-frame clones, some missing. The data contain about 67,000 clones, roughly 94% of them singletons. The sample was taken from a patient treated with IRX-2 immunotherapy. These TCRs come from a human donor with breast cancer. Both conserved end residues are part of each CDR3. The D gene is left open where the match is weak. The listing skips clone size in some rows; elsewhere it reads once, few, many or a size class.

V	size	J	D	CDR3	DNA
TRBV18	NA	TRBJ2-2	NA	CASSQSGTGELFF	TGTGCCAGCTCCCAGTCAGGGACCGGGGAGCTGTTTTTT
TRBV28	NA	TRBJ2-7	NA	CASSSRGGRDEQYF	TGTGCCAGCAGTTCCCGAGGGGGACGGGACGAGCAGTACTTC
TRBV10-3	NA	TRBJ2-7	TRBD1	CASAGTGAYYEQYF	TGTGCCAGCGCCGGGACAGGGGCTTACTACGAGCAGTACTTC
TRBV19	NA	TRBJ2-7	NA	CASSIEQGSYEQYF	TGTGCCAGTAGTATAGAACAGGGCTCCTACGAGCAGTACTTC
TRBV21-1	NA	TRBJ1-4	NA	CASSKRPREKLFF	TGTGCCAGCAGCAAGCGACCCCGGGAAAAACTGTTTTTT
TRBV4-1	NA	TRBJ1-2	NA	CASSQQWGSYTF	TGCGCCAGCAGCCAACAGTGGGGATCCTACACCTTC
TRBV7-2	NA	TRBJ2-5	TRBD1	CASSATGTETQYF	TGTGCCAGCAGTGCGACAGGGACAGAGACCCAGTACTTC
TRBV10-3	NA	TRBJ1-1	NA	CAISDRGHPNTEAFF	TGTGCCATCAGTGATCGCGGACACCCGAACACTGAAGCTTTCTTT
TRBV6-5	NA	TRBJ2-7	TRBD1	CASTPPGGTGTEQYF	TGTGCCAGCACCCCTCCCGGGGGGACAGGGACCGAGCAGTACTTC
TRBV7-9	NA	TRBJ2-1	TRBD2	CASSRLAGRSYNEQFF	TGTGCCAGCAGTCGGTTAGCGGGGAGGTCCTACAATGAGCAGTTCTTC
TRBV4-1	once	TRBJ2-7	TRBD1	CASSQRDRPSYEQYF	TGCGCCAGCAGCCAGCGGGACAGGCCGTCCTACGAGCAGTACTTC
TRBV10-3	NA	TRBJ2-1	TRBD2	CAITRLAGEGEQFF	TGTGCCATCACCAGACTAGCGGGAGAGGGGGAGCAGTTCTTC
TRBV7-9	NA	TRBJ1-2	NA	CASSLEWRGYTF	TGTGCCAGCAGCTTAGAATGGCGTGGCTACACCTTC
TRBV7-2	NA	TRBJ2-1	TRBD2	CASSAFGGSNYNEQFF	TGTGCCAGCAGCGCTTTCGGCGGGAGTAACTACAATGAGCAGTTCTTC
TRBV2	NA	TRBJ2-3	TRBD2	CASRSGTTTTDTQYF	TGTGCCAGCAGGTCCGGGACTACAACCACAGATACGCAGTATTTT
TRBV28	NA	TRBJ2-6	TRBD1	CAAQGQAGANVLTF	TGTGCTGCACAGGGGCAGGCTGGGGCCAACGTCCTGACTTTC
TRBV4-3	NA	TRBJ2-3	NA	CASSQNPGQTWDTQYF	TGCGCCAGCAGCCAAAATCCGGGCCAGACTTGGGATACGCAGTATTTT
TRBV11-1	NA	TRBJ2-7	NA	CASSFSYEQYF	TGTGCCAGCAGTTTTTCCTACGAGCAGTACTTC
TRBV30	NA	TRBJ1-1	TRBD1	CAWSASDRDLNTEAFF	TGTGCCTGGAGTGCTTCAGACAGGGACCTGAACACTGAAGCTTTCTTT
TRBV18	once	TRBJ1-2	NA	CASSPAASDGYTF	TGTGCCAGCTCACCGGCCGCTTCCGATGGCTACACCTTC
TRBV27	NA	TRBJ2-7	NA	CASSFLGVRYEQYF	TGTGCCAGCAGTTTCTTGGGGGTTCGCTACGAGCAGTACTTC
TRBV7-8	NA	TRBJ1-5	NA	CASSLSSSGNANQPQHF	TGTGCCAGCAGCTTATCAAGCTCGGGGAACGCCAATCAGCCCCAGCATTTT
TRBV4-1	NA	TRBJ2-7	NA	CASSHLSSTTYEQYF	TGCGCCAGCAGCCATCTTAGTTCTACCACCTACGAGCAGTACTTC
TRBV7-8	NA	TRBJ2-7	TRBD1	CASSFSLGQGLYEQYF	TGTGCCAGCAGCTTCTCGCTCGGACAGGGACTGTACGAGCAGTACTTC
TRBV6-6	NA	TRBJ1-1	NA	CASRSPIQNTEAFF	TGTGCCAGTCGGTCGCCGATTCAAAACACTGAAGCTTTCTTT
TRBV7-2	once	TRBJ1-1	NA	CASSLMGWNTEAFF	TGTGCCAGCAGCTTAATGGGGTGGAACACTGAAGCTTTCTTT